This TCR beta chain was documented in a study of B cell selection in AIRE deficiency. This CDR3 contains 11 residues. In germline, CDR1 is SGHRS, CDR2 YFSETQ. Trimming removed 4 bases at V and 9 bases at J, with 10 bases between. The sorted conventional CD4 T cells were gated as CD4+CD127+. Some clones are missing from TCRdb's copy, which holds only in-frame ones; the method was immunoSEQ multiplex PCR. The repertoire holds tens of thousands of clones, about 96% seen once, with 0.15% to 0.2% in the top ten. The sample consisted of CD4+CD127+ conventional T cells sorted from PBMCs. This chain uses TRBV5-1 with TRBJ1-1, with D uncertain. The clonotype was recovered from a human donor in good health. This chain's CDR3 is CASSATDKAFF. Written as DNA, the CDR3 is TGCGCCAGCAGCGCCACCGATAAAGCTTTCTTT.